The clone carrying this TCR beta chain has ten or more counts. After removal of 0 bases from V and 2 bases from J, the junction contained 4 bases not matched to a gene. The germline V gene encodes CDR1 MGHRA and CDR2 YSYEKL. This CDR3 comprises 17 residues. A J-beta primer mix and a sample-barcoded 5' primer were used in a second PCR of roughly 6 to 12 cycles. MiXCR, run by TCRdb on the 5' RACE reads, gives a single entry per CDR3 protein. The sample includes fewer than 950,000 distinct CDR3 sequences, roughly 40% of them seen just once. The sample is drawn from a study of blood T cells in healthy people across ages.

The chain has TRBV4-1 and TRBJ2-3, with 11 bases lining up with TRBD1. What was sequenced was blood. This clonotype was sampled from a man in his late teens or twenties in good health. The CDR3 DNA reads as TGCGCCAGCAGCCAAGATCGGACAGGGGGCATCACAGATACGCAGTATTTT. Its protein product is CASSQDRTGGITDTQYF.